This T cell receptor (beta chain) was obtained from a study of blood T cell repertoires in COVID-19. Study-level information: Whether acute or convalescent, the COVID-19 samples came from the United States, Italy and Spain.

Participant age was about 18 to 100 years, and participants resided in about two dozen US areas. Two negative PCRs, clearance, or symptom resolution had been documented for recovered Cohort 3 donors. Of note for this clone: The same CDR3 is also encoded by other DNA sequences in this sample.

Authors' data handling: Amplified reference gene primers provided the basis for estimating nucleated cell counts. Sequencing was performed with immunoSEQ multiplex PCR; in TCRdb, only in-frame clones are kept and a portion is missing. V and J calls and clone size are given by that table; D and trimming were obtained from the DNA. The table includes fewer than 350,000 clones, roughly 89% detected once. The CDR3 covers 13 residues. J was trimmed by 4 bases and V by 1 base; bases with no gene match: 0. This clonotype was sampled from a woman aged 40 to 50 who had recovered from COVID-19. The source material was PBMCs or T cells enriched from blood (not recorded which). The chain links TRBV12-3 or TRBV12-4 to TRBJ1-2, with 7 bases matching TRBD1. The CDR3 DNA sequence: TGTGCCAGCAGTTTAGGACAGGGCTATGGCTACACCTTC. Its translation is CASSLGQGYGYTF.